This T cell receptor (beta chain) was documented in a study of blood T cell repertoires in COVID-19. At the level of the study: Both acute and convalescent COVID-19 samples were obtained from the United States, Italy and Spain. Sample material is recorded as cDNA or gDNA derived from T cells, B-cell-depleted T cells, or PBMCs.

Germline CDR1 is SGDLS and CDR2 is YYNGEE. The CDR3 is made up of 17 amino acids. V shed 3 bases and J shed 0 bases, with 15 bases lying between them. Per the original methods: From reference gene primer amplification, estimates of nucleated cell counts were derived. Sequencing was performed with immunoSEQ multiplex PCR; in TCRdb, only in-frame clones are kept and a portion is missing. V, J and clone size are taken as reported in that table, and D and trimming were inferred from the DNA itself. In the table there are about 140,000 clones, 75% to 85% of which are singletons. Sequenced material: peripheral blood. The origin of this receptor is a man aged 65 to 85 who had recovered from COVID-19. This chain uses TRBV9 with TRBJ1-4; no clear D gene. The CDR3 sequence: CASSAPRGQTTNEKLFF. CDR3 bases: TGTGCCAGCAGCGCACCGAGAGGGCAGACAACTAATGAAAAACTGTTTTTT.